This TCR beta chain was recovered during a study of T-cell reconstitution after alpha-beta-depleted transplantation in children. Per the germline V gene, CDR1 is DFQATT and CDR2 is SNEGSKA (reference sequence). Trimming left V 2 bases short and J 1 base short, with 8 bases between. This CDR3 has 13 amino acids. A library of TCRbeta sequences, prepared with unique molecular identifiers, was generated. TCRdb reprocessed the PCR reads with MiXCR, giving one entry per CDR3 protein. The sample has about 500,000 distinct CDR3 sequences; less than 35% are singletons. This receptor was obtained from a human donor who donated a stem cell graft to a child with aplastic anemia. This rearrangement joins TRBV20-1 to TRBJ1-1; no reliable D call. Sequences were derived from PBMCs from the stem cell graft donor, sampled from the stem cell graft. Written as DNA, the CDR3 is TGCAGTGCTAGACCAAGACAGAACACTGAAGCTTTCTTT. Amino acids: CSARPRQNTEAFF.